The 27 T cell receptor beta chains presented below share a single source sample, sequenced in a study of T cells after posttransplantation cyclophosphamide. Sequencing was performed with immunoSEQ multiplex PCR; in TCRdb, only in-frame clones are kept and a portion is missing. The data show some 1,800 clones, with none appearing a single time. Cyclophosphamide on days +3 and +4 followed busulfan-fludarabine conditioning and a marrow graft. Specimen: PBMCs, collected around 58 weeks after allogeneic stem cell transplant with posttransplant cyclophosphamide. The origin of the receptors is a male patient between 60 and 69 years old who received an allogeneic stem cell transplant from an unrelated donor, was CMV-positive, and had acute and chronic GVHD. The graft donor may have contributed some T cells.

In this sample, this clone turned up a few times. V usage is TRBV27 and J usage is TRBJ2-1; 10 bases map to TRBD1. This CDR3 is built from 15 residues. The trim removed 5 bases at V and 8 bases at J, leaving 9 bases unmatched. Germline CDR1 reads MNHEY; CDR2 reads SMNVEV (reference sequence). CDR3 loop: CASSPRDRGIYEQFF. DNA of the CDR3: TGTGCCAGCAGTCCGAGGGACAGGGGAATCTATGAGCAGTTCTTC.

This clone showed up just a few times. The chain is built from TRBV5-4 and TRBJ1-1; no definite D call. Trimming left V 4 bases short and J 2 bases short, with 6 bases between. This CDR3 region has 12 residues. Germline CDR1 is SGHNT and CDR2 is YYREEE (reference sequence). CDR3: CASSRGNTEAFF. The CDR3 nucleotides are TGTGCCAGCAGCCGAGGAAACACTGAAGCTTTCTTT.

This chain uses TRBV29-1 with TRBJ2-6, with a weak D call TRBD1 (5 bases). Trimming shortened V by 6 bases and J by 0 bases, and 6 bases separated the two germline ends. The CDR3 runs 13 residues. CDR1 and CDR2 from the germline V gene are SQVTM and ANQGSEA. CDR3 loop: CSVTGSGANVLTF. CDR3 sequence (DNA): TGCAGCGTCACAGGCTCTGGGGCCAACGTCCTGACTTTC.

Judged by abundance, this clone is medium-sized. V and J are TRBV7-7 and TRBJ2-2; 9 nucleotides align to TRBD2. Germline V gene data show CDR1 as SSHAT and CDR2 as FNYEAQ (reference sequence). The CDR3 totals 14 residues. V lost 5 bases to trimming and J lost 6 bases; unmatched junction nucleotides: 4. The chain's CDR3 is CASSQGLAAGELFF. DNA of the CDR3: TGTGCCAGCAGCCAGGGACTAGCTGCCGGGGAGCTGTTTTTT.

By its share, this clone is medium-sized. The V gene is TRBV15, the J gene TRBJ1-1; unclear D gene. Germline V gives CDR1 LNHNV, CDR2 YYDKDF (reference sequence). This CDR3 is 12 amino acids long. The V and J ends lost 0 bases and 11 bases respectively, with 10 bases between them. The DNA of the CDR3 is TGTGCCACCAGCAGAGAACGAGGGCTGGCTTTCTTT. This sequence encodes CATSRERGLAFF.

This clone is deemed medium-sized. This rearrangement joins TRBV11-1 to TRBJ2-1; 9 nucleotides line up with TRBD2. The V and J ends lost 3 bases and 2 bases, in that order; junction bases with no gene match: 5. This CDR3 contains 16 residues. Germline assignment: CDR1 SGHAT and CDR2 FQDESV (reference sequence). As DNA, the CDR3 is TGTGCCAGCAGCTTCCGCGGGAGGGCCACCTACAATGAGCAGTTCTTC. The encoded protein is CASSFRGRATYNEQFF.

The rearrangement links TRBV7-9 to TRBJ1-5, with 10 bases identical to TRBD1. Germline loops: CDR1 SEHNR, CDR2 FQNEAQ (reference sequence). The trim removed 4 bases at V and 6 bases at J, leaving 6 bases unmatched. The CDR3 sequence is 15 residues long. The CDR3 DNA follows: TGTGCCAGCAGCTCACCGGGGACAGGGGTTCAGCCCCAGCATTTT. Residues: CASSSPGTGVQPQHF.

The J gene is TRBJ2-5, the V gene TRBV9; 9 bases line up with TRBD2. With the DNA end fitting TRBJ2-7 better, the J assignment may be wrong. The germline V gene has CDR1 SGDLS and CDR2 YYNGEE. CDR3 length: 16 residues. CDR3 sequence reads: CASSSQPLAGTYEQYF. Written as DNA, the CDR3 is TGTGCCAGCAGCTCACAACCGCTAGCGGGAACCTACGAGCAGTACTTC.

Judged by abundance, this clone is medium-sized. This chain uses TRBV19 with TRBJ1-5, with 8 bases matching TRBD1. There are 15 residues in the CDR3. The ends lost 5 bases at V and 3 bases at J; junction bases unmatched: 6. Germline V gene data show CDR1 as LNHDA and CDR2 as SQIVND (reference sequence). CDR3 loop: CASSLGTGVNQPQHF. CDR3 nucleotide sequence: TGTGCCAGTAGTCTAGGGACAGGCGTCAATCAGCCCCAGCATTTT. The entire variable domain, with the rest obtained from reference TRBV19 and TRBJ1-5, is as follows: DGGITQSPKYLFRKEGQNVTLSCEQNLNHDAMYWYRQDPGQGLRLIYYSQIVNDFQKGDIAEGYSVSREKKESFPLTVTSAQKNPTAFYLCASSLGTGVNQPQHFGDGTRLSIL.

By share, this clone ranks as medium-sized (0.01 to 0.1%). The rearrangement links TRBV28 to TRBJ2-2; the D gene is possibly TRBD2 (5 bases). With 3 bases removed from V and 2 bases from J, the gap between germline ends came to 10 bases. The length of the CDR3 is 15 residues. Germline V lookup: CDR1 MDHEN, CDR2 SYDVKM. CDR3 protein: CASSLAGLNTGELFF. DNA for the CDR3: TGTGCCAGCAGTTTGGCTGGACTCAACACCGGGGAGCTGTTTTTT.

This clone was found many times. The chain's CDR3 is CASSQKGKGQETQYF. For the CDR3, the DNA is TGTGCCAGCAGCCAAAAGGGGAAGGGGCAAGAGACCCAGTACTTC. The gene calls are TRBV5-6 and TRBJ2-5; D is possibly TRBD1 (5 bases). Trimming cost V 4 bases and J 2 bases, with 15 bases left between them. Germline CDR1 reads SGHDT; CDR2 reads YYEEEE. The CDR3 extends over 15 amino acids.

This clone counts as large. This chain uses TRBV19 with TRBJ1-4; D not certain. The germline V gene has CDR1 LNHDA and CDR2 SQIVND (reference sequence). The V and J ends lost 1 base and 10 bases respectively, with 4 bases between them. The CDR3 sequence is 11 residues long. CDR3 region: CASSIAGKLFF. CDR3 bases: TGTGCCAGTAGTATAGCAGGAAAACTGTTTTTT.

The sample holds a few counts of this clone. The chain combines TRBV9 with TRBJ2-1; D might be TRBD2 (6 bases). The length of the CDR3 is 15 residues. V was shortened by 5 bases and J by 1 base, with 13 bases between the two germline ends. Germline values: CDR1 SGDLS, CDR2 YYNGEE. The CDR3 protein is CASSLLGGSYNEQFF. CDR3 DNA: TGTGCCAGCAGTCTCCTCGGGGGTTCCTACAATGAGCAGTTCTTC.

This clone is termed medium-sized (0.01 to 0.1%). The chain couples TRBV7-2 to TRBJ1-1; D is uncertain. Germline values: CDR1 SGHTA, CDR2 FQGNSA. The CDR3 has 13 residues. The V end was cut by 1 base, the J end by 8 bases, with 11 bases between. CDR3 amino acids: CASSLGPTGEAFF. DNA for the CDR3: TGTGCCAGCAGCTTAGGCCCCACGGGAGAAGCTTTCTTT.

This clone showed up just a few times. The chain employs TRBV13 and TRBJ2-3, with TRBD2 as a possible D gene (7 bases). Germline V gene sequence: CDR1 PRHDT, CDR2 FYEKMQ (reference sequence). V lost 0 bases and J 4 bases, leaving 11 bases between the germline ends. The CDR3 spans 15 residues. The CDR3 sequence: CASSLGGGGPDTQYF. For the CDR3, the DNA is TGTGCCAGCAGCTTAGGAGGGGGGGGACCAGATACGCAGTATTTT. The full variable domain, its missing parts supplied by reference TRBV13 and TRBJ2-3, is AAGVIQSPRHLIKEKRETATLKCYPIPRHDTVYWYQQGPGQDPQFLISFYEKMQSDKGSIPDRFSAQQFSDYHSELNMSSLELGDSALYFCASSLGGGGPDTQYFGPGTRLTVL.

Sample share makes this clone medium-sized. The chain uses TRBV7-9 and TRBJ2-5, with 13 bases aligning to TRBD2. J lost 5 bases, V lost 2 bases, and 14 bases had no gene match. In germline, CDR1 is SEHNR, CDR2 FQNEAQ (reference sequence). The CDR3 length is 19 residues. CDR3 sequence (DNA): TGTGCCAGCAGCTTATTTCGTGTGACTAGCGGGAGGACCGGGGAGACCCAGTACTTC. It codes for CASSLFRVTSGRTGETQYF. The whole variable domain, remainder taken from reference TRBV7-9 and TRBJ2-5, is DTGVSQNPRHKITKRGQNVTFRCDPISEHNRLYWYRQTLGQGPEFLTYFQNEAQLEKSRLLSDRFSAERPKGSFSTLEIQRTEQGDSAMYLCASSLFRVTSGRTGETQYFGPGTRLLVL.

The J gene is TRBJ1-5, the V gene TRBV2; 9 bases are shared with TRBD1. V gave up 6 bases and J gave up 6 bases; unmatched junction bases: 6. CDR1 is SNHLY, CDR2 FYNNEI, per germline. The CDR3 consists of 14 residues. The CDR3 sequence: CASRGQGNGQPQHF. Here the CDR3 DNA reads TGTGCCAGCAGAGGACAGGGGAACGGTCAGCCCCAGCATTTT.

By its share, this clone is medium-sized (0.01 to 0.1%). The rearrangement joins TRBV2 to TRBJ1-5; tentative D call: TRBD1 (5 bases). V was cut by 7 bases and J by 5 bases, with 9 bases left in between. The germline V gene encodes CDR1 SNHLY and CDR2 FYNNEI. CDR3 size: 12 residues. Here the CDR3 DNA reads TGTGCCAGCAAGGTAGGGGATCAGCCCCAGCATTTT. Translation gives CASKVGDQPQHF.

Relative to its sample, this clone is medium-sized. This chain connects TRBV29-1 to TRBJ2-7, with D tentatively TRBD1 (6 bases). Trimming shortened V by 6 bases and J by 0 bases, and 12 bases separated the two germline ends. CDR1 is SQVTM and CDR2 is ANQGSEA in the germline V gene. This CDR3 is 13 amino acids long. CDR3 DNA sequence: TGCAGCGTAGTACAGGGTAACTCCTACGAGCAGTACTTC. It codes for CSVVQGNSYEQYF.

This clone ranks as medium-sized. This chain links TRBV4-3 with TRBJ2-7; 8 bases map to TRBD2. Germline V lookup: CDR1 LGHNA, CDR2 YSLEER. The CDR3 consists of 20 residues. Unmatched junction bases numbered 20, after V lost 0 bases and J lost 4 bases. The CDR3 is CASSQESSLFSSGRTYEQYF. CDR3 nucleotides: TGCGCCAGCAGCCAAGAATCCTCGCTGTTTTCGAGCGGGAGAACATACGAGCAGTACTTC.

This clone was seen more than once but under ten times. The chain carries TRBV30 and TRBJ2-1; D unclear. V was cut by 1 base and J by 13 bases, with 11 bases left in between. The CDR3 spans 11 residues. Germline V CDR1 and CDR2: GTSNPN, SVGIG (reference sequence). CDR3 residues: CAWSAGLPQFF. CDR3 DNA: TGTGCCTGGAGTGCCGGTTTGCCCCAGTTCTTC.

This clone ranks as medium-sized. The J gene is TRBJ2-3, the V gene TRBV19; 9 nucleotides align to TRBD2. This CDR3 region has 17 residues. In germline, CDR1 is LNHDA, CDR2 SQIVND (reference sequence). J gave up 4 bases and V 4 bases, and 12 bases lay outside the gene matches. CDR3 sequence: CASSTTAGGIIADTQYF. In nucleotides, the CDR3 is TGTGCCAGTAGTACGACGGCGGGAGGGATTATTGCAGATACGCAGTATTTT. The variable domain in full, completed from reference TRBV19 and TRBJ2-3, reads DGGITQSPKYLFRKEGQNVTLSCEQNLNHDAMYWYRQDPGQGLRLIYYSQIVNDFQKGDIAEGYSVSREKKESFPLTVTSAQKNPTAFYLCASSTTAGGIIADTQYFGPGTRLTVL.

Judged by abundance, this clone is medium-sized. The chain uses TRBV27 and TRBJ1-1; 11 bases align to TRBD1. V trimming: 6 bases; J trimming: 4 bases; junction bases outside the gene matches: 4. This CDR3 is built from 14 residues. The germline V gene encodes CDR1 MNHEY and CDR2 SMNVEV (reference sequence). The CDR3 spells CASRVGQGVTEAFF. As DNA, the CDR3 is TGTGCCAGCAGGGTGGGACAGGGGGTCACTGAAGCTTTCTTT.

This clone is medium-sized. The rearrangement joins TRBV19 to TRBJ1-2; TRBD1 is a possible D gene (5 bases). The CDR3 covers 13 residues. Germline values: CDR1 LNHDA, CDR2 SQIVND (reference sequence). The V and J ends lost 5 bases and 3 bases respectively, with 10 bases between them. The CDR3 loop reads CASSSRQHYGYTF. The CDR3 DNA follows: TGTGCCAGTAGTTCCCGACAGCACTATGGCTACACCTTC.

In its sample, this clone was seen many times. V usage is TRBV4-3 and J usage is TRBJ2-4; 8 bases match TRBD1. Looked up from germline, CDR1 is LGHNA and CDR2 is YSLEER. The trim removed 0 bases at V and 8 bases at J, leaving 3 bases unmatched. The CDR3 has 14 residues. CDR3 sequence: CASSQETGEYIQYF. DNA of the CDR3: TGCGCCAGCAGCCAAGAGACAGGGGAGTACATTCAGTACTTC.

This clone came up a few times. The chain couples TRBV11-3 to TRBJ1-2; D remains unclear. Per the germline V gene, CDR1 is SGHNT and CDR2 is YENEEA. Trimming removed 5 bases at V and 2 bases at J, with 12 bases between. This CDR3 is 14 amino acids long. CDR3 DNA: TGTGCCAGCAGCCGTCCAGGAGGCAACTATGGCTACACCTTC. Its translation: CASSRPGGNYGYTF.

This clone is medium-sized within its sample. The chain is built from TRBV27 and TRBJ2-2, with TRBD2 matching over 12 bases. Germline V CDR1 and CDR2: MNHEY, SMNVEV (reference sequence). V dropped 5 bases and J dropped 4; count of bases not matched to a gene: 8. This CDR3 contains 17 residues. CDR3 in DNA: TGTGCCAGCAGTCCGAGACTAGCGGGAGTGGCCACCGGGGAGCTGTTTTTT. Protein product: CASSPRLAGVATGELFF.